Below are 10 T cell receptor beta chains sequenced from a single sample in a study of beta chain features in type 1 diabetes. Investigators reverse transcribed all isolated RNA, so they sequenced expressed TCRB transcripts. Only in-frame clones appear in the TCRdb table, and some are missing; sequencing was by immunoSEQ multiplex PCR. The table records under 850,000 clones, over 10% of them present only once. Antigens of these TCRs are unknown. General study results and limits: Among all four CD4+ subsets, Type 1 diabetes patients had TCRB CDR3s that were moderately but significantly shorter.

The sequenced material came from naive CD4+ T cells from blood. Receptors were obtained from a young man with type 1 diabetes.

The table lists this clone with a few counts. The V gene is TRBV5-4, the J gene TRBJ1-5; TRBD1 is a possible D gene (6 bases). The ends were cut back, 2 bases at V and 4 bases at J, with 13 bases in the middle. The CDR3 is made up of 15 amino acids. Germline assignment: CDR1 SGHNT and CDR2 YYREEE (reference sequence). In DNA, the CDR3 is TGTGCCAGCAGCTTCGGGCAGGGGCTGAATCAGCCCCAGCATTTT. Its protein is CASSFGQGLNQPQHF.

On this clone: A much larger clone lies a single base off, so this may be a read error. The gene calls are TRBV7-9 and TRBJ2-3; D remains unclear. This CDR3 has 12 residues. CDR1 and CDR2 from the germline V gene are SEHNR and FQNEAQ (reference sequence). Trimming took off 5 bases at V and 3 bases at J, with 6 bases between the two ends. The CDR3 bases are TGTGCCAGCAGCCAAGAGACAGATACGCAGTATTTT. Its translation: CASSQETDTQYF.

The rearrangement uses TRBV5-1 and TRBJ2-7; the D call may be TRBD1 or TRBD2 (5 bases each). This CDR3 contains 15 residues. CDR1 and CDR2 (germline): SGHRS, YFSETQ. V was pared by 0 bases and J by 6 bases, with 16 bases between. As DNA, the CDR3 is TGCGCCAGCAGCTTGGAGAGGGGAACCTACGCCGAGCAGTACTTC. Its translation is CASSLERGTYAEQYF.

This clone was found a few times. The J gene is TRBJ1-5, the V gene TRBV28; D possibly corresponds to TRBD1 (6 bases). The CDR3 has 13 amino acids. Germline loops: CDR1 MDHEN, CDR2 SYDVKM. The V and J ends lost 7 bases and 6 bases respectively, with 13 bases between them. CDR3 region: CASTGASGQPQHF. The DNA of the CDR3 is TGTGCCAGCACAGGGGCGTCAGGTCAGCCCCAGCATTTT. Filled out from reference TRBV28 and TRBJ1-5, the complete variable domain reads DVKVTQSSRYLVKRTGEKVFLECVQDMDHENMFWYRQDPGLGLRLIYFSYDVKMKEKGDIPEGYSVSREKKERFSLILESASTNQTSMYLCASTGASGQPQHFGDGTRLSIL.

This clone has only a few counts. The chain employs TRBV9 and TRBJ2-7, with D possibly TRBD2 on 5 matching bases. V was pared by 1 base and J by 0 bases, with 11 bases between. In germline, CDR1 is SGDLS, CDR2 YYNGEE. This CDR3 comprises 15 residues. The CDR3 region is CASSVSGLSSYEQYF. The CDR3 coding sequence is TGTGCCAGCAGCGTATCGGGGTTAAGCTCCTACGAGCAGTACTTC.

This chain connects TRBV6-5 to TRBJ2-3; 10 nucleotides line up with TRBD2. Germline lookup yields CDR1 MNHEY and CDR2 SVGAGI. CDR3 length: 14 amino acids. The V gene end was trimmed by 8 bases and the J gene end by 5 bases; junction bases not matched to a gene: 7. In DNA, the CDR3 is TGTGCCAGCCGCCCTAGCGGGGGTGGAGATACGCAGTATTTT. This codes for CASRPSGGGDTQYF.

This clone was seen more than once but under ten times. The V call is TRBV7-3, the J call TRBJ1-1, with D unclear. The CDR3 runs to 16 residues. The V and J ends lost 7 bases and 4 bases respectively, with 22 bases between them. Germline CDR1 and CDR2: SGHTA and FQGTGA. The CDR3 is CASTPLPGALGTEAFF. CDR3 coding DNA: TGTGCCAGCACCCCACTCCCGGGAGCCCTGGGCACTGAAGCTTTCTTT. Full variable domain (rest looked up from reference TRBV7-3 and TRBJ1-1): GAGVSQTPSNKVTEKGKYVELRCDPISGHTALYWYRQSLGQGPEFLIYFQGTGAADDSGLPNDRFFAVRPEGSVSTLKIQRTERGDSAVYLCASTPLPGALGTEAFFGQGTRLTVV.

The chain is built from TRBV28 and TRBJ2-5; D possibly corresponds to TRBD2 (7 bases). CDR3 size: 14 residues. Trimming stripped 3 bases from V and 5 bases from J, with 13 bases between. Per germline, CDR1 MDHEN and CDR2 SYDVKM. The CDR3 here is CASSFGGGQETQYF. The DNA of the CDR3 is TGTGCCAGCAGTTTTGGGGGGGGCCAGGAGACCCAGTACTTC.

This clone has just a few counts. This chain uses TRBV10-2 with TRBJ2-7; TRBD1 agrees at 9 bases. Losses at the gene ends were 6 bases for V and 2 bases for J; bases not matched to a gene: 5. This CDR3 region has 14 residues. Germline V gene sequence: CDR1 WSHSY, CDR2 SAAADI. CDR3 nucleotide sequence: TGCGCCAGCAGAGCCGGGACAGGGACCTACGAGCAGTACTTC. This gives the protein CASRAGTGTYEQYF.

This chain connects TRBV15 to TRBJ1-4; D is perhaps TRBD1 (6 bases). V lost 5 bases and J 5 bases, leaving 15 bases between the germline ends. The V gene's germline CDR1 is LNHNV and CDR2 YYDKDF (reference sequence). The length of the CDR3 is 15 residues. CDR3 sequence: CATSRGWGANEKLFF. Written as DNA, the CDR3 is TGTGCCACCAGCCGAGGGTGGGGGGCGAATGAAAAACTGTTTTTT.